This T cell receptor beta chain was identified in a study of graft-versus-host responses after intestinal transplantation. Study at large: Anti-thymocyte globulin served as induction for all recipients, who then took tacrolimus and steroids for 3 to 4 years.

The V gene lost 1 base and the J gene lost 0 bases, with 5 bases spanning the gap. CDR1 is SGHRS, CDR2 YFSETQ, per germline. This CDR3 has 14 residues. As regards this clone: Its antigen is still unknown.

Profiling relied on immunoSEQ multiplex PCR, and the TCRdb table lists in-frame clones only, not all of them. Of 35,000 to 45,000 clones listed, approximately 94% are singletons. Study outcomes and limitations: The presence of high graft-versus-host to host-versus-graft clonal ratios in allografts characterized patients with graft-donor T cell macrochimerism.

The sequenced sample was unstimulated CD4+ T cells sorted from spleen or lymph node cells, obtained before transplant. The rearrangement joins TRBV5-1 to TRBJ1-3; D not certain. This receptor was identified in a human donor who was the organ donor for an intestinal transplant. The CDR3 reads CASSLLRSGNTIYF. The CDR3, as DNA: TGCGCCAGCAGCTTGTTACGCTCTGGAAACACCATATATTTT.